This TCR beta chain was captured in a study of blood T cell repertoires in COVID-19. Across the study: The United States, Italy and Spain provided the acute and convalescent COVID-19 samples.

Original processing methods: Amplification of reference gene primers was used by the study to estimate nucleated cell counts. TCRdb's copy holds only in-frame clones and misses some; the assay was immunoSEQ multiplex PCR. That table gives V, J and clone size, and the DNA gave D and trimming. The sample has 220,000 or so clones; more than 85% are singletons. Seattle enrolled patients during active infection and tracked them longitudinally. This clone appeared a single time. V lost 5 bases, J lost 3 bases, and 5 bases lay in between. This CDR3 contains 11 residues. The sequence was collected from a man in his 60s with COVID-19, enrolled during active disease. Sequenced material: peripheral blood. The chain combines TRBV12-3 or TRBV12-4 with TRBJ2-7, with D unclear. The CDR3 DNA reads as TGTGCCAGCAGTCTCTACTACGAGCAGTACTTC. Translated, it gives CASSLYYEQYF.